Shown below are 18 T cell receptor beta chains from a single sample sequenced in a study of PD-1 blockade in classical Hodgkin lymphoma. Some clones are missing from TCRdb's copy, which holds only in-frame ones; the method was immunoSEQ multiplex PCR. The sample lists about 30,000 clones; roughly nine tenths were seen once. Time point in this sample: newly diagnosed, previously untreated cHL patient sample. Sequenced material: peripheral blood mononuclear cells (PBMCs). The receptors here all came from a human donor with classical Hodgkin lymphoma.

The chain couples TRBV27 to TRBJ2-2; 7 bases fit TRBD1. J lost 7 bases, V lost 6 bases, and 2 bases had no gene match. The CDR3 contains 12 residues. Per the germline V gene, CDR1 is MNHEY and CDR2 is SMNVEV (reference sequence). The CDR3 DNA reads TGTGCCAGCAGAACAGGGGACGGGGAGCTGTTTTTT. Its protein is CASRTGDGELFF.

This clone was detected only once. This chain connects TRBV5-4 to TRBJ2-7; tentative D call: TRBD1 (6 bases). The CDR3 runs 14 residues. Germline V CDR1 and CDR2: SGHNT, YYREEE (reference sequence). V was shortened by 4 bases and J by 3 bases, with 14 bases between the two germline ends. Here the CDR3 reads CASSTPGHNYEQYF. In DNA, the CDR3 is TGTGCCAGCAGCACCCCGGGACACAACTACGAGCAGTACTTC.

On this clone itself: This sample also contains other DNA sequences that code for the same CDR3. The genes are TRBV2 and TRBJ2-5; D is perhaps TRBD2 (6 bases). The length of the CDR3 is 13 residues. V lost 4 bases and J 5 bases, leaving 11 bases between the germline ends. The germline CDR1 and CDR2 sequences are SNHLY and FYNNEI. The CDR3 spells CASSVDLAETQYF. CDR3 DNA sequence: TGTGCCAGCAGTGTGGATCTAGCGGAGACCCAGTACTTC.

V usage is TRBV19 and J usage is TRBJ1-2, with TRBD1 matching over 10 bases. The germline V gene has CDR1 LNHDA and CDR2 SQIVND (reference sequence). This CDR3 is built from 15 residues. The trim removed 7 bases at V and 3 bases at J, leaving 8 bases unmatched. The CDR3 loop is CASITTGTGDYGYTF. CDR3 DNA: TGTGCCAGTATTACCACCGGGACAGGGGACTATGGCTACACCTTC.

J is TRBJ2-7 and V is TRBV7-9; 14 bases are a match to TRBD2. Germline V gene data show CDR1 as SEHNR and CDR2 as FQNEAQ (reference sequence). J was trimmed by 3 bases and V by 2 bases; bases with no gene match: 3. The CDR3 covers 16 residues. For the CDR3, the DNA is TGTGCCAGCAGCTTACCAGGACTAGCGGGAGGCTACGAGCAGTACTTC. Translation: CASSLPGLAGGYEQYF.

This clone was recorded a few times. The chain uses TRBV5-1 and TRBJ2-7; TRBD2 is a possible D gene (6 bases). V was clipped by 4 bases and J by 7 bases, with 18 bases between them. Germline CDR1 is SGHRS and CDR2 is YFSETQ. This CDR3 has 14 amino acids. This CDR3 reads CASSPGTPFGEQYF. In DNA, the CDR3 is TGCGCCAGCAGCCCCGGGACTCCGTTTGGGGAGCAGTACTTC.

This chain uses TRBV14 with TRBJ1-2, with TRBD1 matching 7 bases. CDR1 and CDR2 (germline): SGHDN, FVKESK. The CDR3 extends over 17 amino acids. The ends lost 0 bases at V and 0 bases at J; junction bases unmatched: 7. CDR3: CASSQDAGGITNYGYTF. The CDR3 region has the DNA TGTGCCAGCAGCCAAGATGCAGGGGGTATAACTAACTATGGCTACACCTTC.

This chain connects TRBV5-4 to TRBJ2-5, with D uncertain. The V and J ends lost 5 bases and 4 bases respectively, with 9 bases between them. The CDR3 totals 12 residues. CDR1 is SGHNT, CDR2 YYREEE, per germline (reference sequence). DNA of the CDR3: TGTGCCAGCAGTCTGACGGGAGAGACCCAGTACTTC. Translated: CASSLTGETQYF.

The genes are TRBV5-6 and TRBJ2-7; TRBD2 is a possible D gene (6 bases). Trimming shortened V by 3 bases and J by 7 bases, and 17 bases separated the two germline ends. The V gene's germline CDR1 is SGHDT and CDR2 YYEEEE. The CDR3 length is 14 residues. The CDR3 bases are TGTGCCAGCAGCTCCCCCCGGGACTCCTCGGAGCAGTACTTC. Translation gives CASSSPRDSSEQYF.

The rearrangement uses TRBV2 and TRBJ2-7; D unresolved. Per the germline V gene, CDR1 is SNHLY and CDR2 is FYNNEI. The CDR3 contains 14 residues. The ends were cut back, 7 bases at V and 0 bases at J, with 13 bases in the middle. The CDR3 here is CASTRRSSSYEQYF. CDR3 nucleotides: TGTGCCAGCACTCGCAGGAGCAGCTCCTACGAGCAGTACTTC.

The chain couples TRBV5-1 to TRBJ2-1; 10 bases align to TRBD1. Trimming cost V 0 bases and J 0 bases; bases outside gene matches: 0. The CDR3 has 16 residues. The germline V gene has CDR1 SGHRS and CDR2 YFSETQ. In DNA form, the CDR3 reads TGCGCCAGCAGCTTGGGGACAGGGGGCTCCTACAATGAGCAGTTCTTC. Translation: CASSLGTGGSYNEQFF.

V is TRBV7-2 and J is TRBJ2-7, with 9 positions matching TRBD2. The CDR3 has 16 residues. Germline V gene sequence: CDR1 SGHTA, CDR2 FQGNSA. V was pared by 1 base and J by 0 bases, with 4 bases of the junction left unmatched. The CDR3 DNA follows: TGTGCCAGCAGCTTAGAAAGCGGGGGGTACTCCTACGAGCAGTACTTC. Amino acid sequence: CASSLESGGYSYEQYF.

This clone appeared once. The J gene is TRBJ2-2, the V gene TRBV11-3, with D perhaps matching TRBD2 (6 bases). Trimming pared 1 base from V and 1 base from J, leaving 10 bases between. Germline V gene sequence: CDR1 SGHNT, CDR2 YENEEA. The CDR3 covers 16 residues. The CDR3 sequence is CASSLARGGNTGELFF. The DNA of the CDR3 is TGTGCCAGCAGCTTAGCCCGGGGAGGGAACACCGGGGAGCTGTTTTTT.

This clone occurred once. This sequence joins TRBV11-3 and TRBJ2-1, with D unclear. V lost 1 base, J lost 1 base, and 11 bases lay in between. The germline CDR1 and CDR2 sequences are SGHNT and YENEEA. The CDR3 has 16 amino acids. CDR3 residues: CASSLGAGPSYNEQFF. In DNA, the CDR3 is TGTGCCAGCAGCTTAGGGGCAGGTCCTTCCTACAATGAGCAGTTCTTC.

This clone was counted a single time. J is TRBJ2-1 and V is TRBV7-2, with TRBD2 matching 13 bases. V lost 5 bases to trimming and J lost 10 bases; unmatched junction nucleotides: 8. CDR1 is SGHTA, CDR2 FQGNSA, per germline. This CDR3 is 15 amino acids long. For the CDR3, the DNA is TGTGCCAGCAGCCCTAGGACGGGACTAGCGGGAGAGCAGTTCTTC. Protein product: CASSPRTGLAGEQFF.

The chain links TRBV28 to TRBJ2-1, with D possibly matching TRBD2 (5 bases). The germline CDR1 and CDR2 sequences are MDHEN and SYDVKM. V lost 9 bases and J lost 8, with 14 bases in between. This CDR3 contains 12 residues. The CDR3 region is CASCGVGDEQFF. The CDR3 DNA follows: TGTGCCAGTTGCGGCGTCGGGGATGAGCAGTTCTTC. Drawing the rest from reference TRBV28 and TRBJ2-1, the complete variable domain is DVKVTQSSRYLVKRTGEKVFLECVQDMDHENMFWYRQDPGLGLRLIYFSYDVKMKEKGDIPEGYSVSREKKERFSLILESASTNQTSMYLCASCGVGDEQFFGPGTRLTVL.

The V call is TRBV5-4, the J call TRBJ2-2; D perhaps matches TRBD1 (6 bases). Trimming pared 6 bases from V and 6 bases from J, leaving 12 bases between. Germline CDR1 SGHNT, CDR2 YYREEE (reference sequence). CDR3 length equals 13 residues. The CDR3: CASNKQGPGELFF. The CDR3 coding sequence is TGTGCCAGCAATAAACAGGGACCCGGGGAGCTGTTTTTT.

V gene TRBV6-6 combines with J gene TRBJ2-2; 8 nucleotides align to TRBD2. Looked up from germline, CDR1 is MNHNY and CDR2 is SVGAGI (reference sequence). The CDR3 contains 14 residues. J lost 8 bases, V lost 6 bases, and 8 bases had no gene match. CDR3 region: CASSRGLAGGELFF. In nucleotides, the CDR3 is TGTGCCAGCAGCCGAGGACTAGCCGGTGGGGAGCTGTTTTTT.